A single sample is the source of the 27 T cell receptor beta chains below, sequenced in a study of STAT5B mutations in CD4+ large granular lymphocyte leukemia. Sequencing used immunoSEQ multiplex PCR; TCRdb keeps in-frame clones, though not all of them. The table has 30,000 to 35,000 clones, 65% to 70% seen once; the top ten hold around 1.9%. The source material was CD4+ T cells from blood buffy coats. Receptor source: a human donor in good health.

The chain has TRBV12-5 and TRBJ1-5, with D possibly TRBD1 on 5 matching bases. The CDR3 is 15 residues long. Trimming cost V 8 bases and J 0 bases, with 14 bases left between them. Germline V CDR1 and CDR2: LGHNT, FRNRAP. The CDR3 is CASSSGRDSNQPQHF. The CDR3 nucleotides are TGTGCTAGTTCCTCTGGCAGGGATAGCAATCAGCCCCAGCATTTT.

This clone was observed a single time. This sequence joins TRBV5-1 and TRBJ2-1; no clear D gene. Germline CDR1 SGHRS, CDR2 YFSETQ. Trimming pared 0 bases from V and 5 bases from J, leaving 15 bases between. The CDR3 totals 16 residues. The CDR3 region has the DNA TGCGCCAGCAGCTTGGAAGGCTTAGCCAATAACAATGAGCAGTTCTTC. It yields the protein CASSLEGLANNNEQFF.

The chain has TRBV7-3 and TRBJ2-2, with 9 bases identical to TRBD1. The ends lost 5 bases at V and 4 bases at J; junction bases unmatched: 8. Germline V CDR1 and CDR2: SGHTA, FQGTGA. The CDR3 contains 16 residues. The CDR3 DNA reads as TGTGCCAGCAGCCCAGGGACAGGGCCTGTCACCGGGGAGCTGTTTTTT. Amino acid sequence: CASSPGTGPVTGELFF.

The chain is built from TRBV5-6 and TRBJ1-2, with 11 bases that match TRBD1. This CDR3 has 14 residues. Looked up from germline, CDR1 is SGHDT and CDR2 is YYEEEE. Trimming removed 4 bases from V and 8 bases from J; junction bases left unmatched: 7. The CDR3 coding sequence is TGTGCCAGCAGCCTAGGACAGGGGGCGAGCGGCTACACCTTC. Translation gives CASSLGQGASGYTF.

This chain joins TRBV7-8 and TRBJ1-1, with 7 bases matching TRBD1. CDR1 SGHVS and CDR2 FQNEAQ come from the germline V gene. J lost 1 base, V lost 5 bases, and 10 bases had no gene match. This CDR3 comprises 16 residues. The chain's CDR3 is CASSPGQGVSNTEAFF. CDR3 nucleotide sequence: TGTGCCAGCAGCCCCGGGCAGGGGGTTTCGAACACTGAAGCTTTCTTT.

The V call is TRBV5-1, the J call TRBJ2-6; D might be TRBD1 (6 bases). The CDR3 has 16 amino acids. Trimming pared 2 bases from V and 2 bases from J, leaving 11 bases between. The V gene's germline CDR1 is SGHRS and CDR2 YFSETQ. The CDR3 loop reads CASSLNNRAGANVLTF. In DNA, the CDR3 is TGCGCCAGCAGCTTAAACAACAGGGCTGGGGCCAACGTCCTGACTTTC.

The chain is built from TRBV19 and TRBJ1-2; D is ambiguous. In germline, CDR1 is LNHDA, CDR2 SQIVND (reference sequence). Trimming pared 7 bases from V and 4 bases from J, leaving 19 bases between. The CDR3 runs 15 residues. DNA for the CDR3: TGTGCCAGTACCATGAACGGACCCCGGGCCTATGGCTACACCTTC. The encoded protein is CASTMNGPRAYGYTF.

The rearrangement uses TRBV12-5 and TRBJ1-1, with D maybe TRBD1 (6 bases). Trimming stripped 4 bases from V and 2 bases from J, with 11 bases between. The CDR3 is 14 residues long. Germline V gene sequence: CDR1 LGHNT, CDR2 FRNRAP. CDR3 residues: CASGSGTPNTEAFF. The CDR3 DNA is TGTGCTAGTGGTTCCGGGACACCCAACACTGAAGCTTTCTTT.

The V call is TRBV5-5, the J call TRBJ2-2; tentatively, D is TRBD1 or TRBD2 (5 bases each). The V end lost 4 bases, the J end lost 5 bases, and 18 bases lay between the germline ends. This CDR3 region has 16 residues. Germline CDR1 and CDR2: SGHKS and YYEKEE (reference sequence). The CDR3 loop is CASSLERDAFTGELFF. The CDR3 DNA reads TGTGCCAGCAGCCTGGAGAGGGACGCCTTTACCGGGGAGCTGTTTTTT.

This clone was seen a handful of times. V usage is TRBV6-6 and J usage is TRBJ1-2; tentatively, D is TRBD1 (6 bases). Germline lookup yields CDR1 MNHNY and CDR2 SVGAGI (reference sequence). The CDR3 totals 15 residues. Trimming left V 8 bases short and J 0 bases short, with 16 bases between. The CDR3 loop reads CASYYTQGANYGYTF. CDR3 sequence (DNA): TGTGCCAGCTACTACACACAGGGAGCTAACTATGGCTACACCTTC.

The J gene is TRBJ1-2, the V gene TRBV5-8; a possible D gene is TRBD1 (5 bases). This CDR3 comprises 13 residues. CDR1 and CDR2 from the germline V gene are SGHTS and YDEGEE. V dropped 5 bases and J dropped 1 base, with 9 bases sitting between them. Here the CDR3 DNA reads TGTGCCAGCAGAGACAGTTATAACTATGGCTACACCTTC. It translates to CASRDSYNYGYTF. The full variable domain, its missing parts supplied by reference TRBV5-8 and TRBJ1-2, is EAGVTQSPTHLIKTRGQQATLRCSPISGHTSVYWYQQALGLGLQFLLWYDEGEERNRGNFPPRFSGRQFPNYSSELNVNALELEDSALYLCASRDSYNYGYTFGSGTRLTVV.

CDR3: CASSIGGGLNTGELFF. The CDR3, as DNA: TGTGCCAGTAGTATAGGCGGGGGGTTGAACACCGGGGAGCTGTTTTTT. V is TRBV19 and J is TRBJ2-2; 8 bases are shared with TRBD2. V lost 1 base to trimming and J lost 1 base; unmatched junction nucleotides: 2. The V gene's germline CDR1 is LNHDA and CDR2 SQIVND (reference sequence). The CDR3 runs to 16 residues.

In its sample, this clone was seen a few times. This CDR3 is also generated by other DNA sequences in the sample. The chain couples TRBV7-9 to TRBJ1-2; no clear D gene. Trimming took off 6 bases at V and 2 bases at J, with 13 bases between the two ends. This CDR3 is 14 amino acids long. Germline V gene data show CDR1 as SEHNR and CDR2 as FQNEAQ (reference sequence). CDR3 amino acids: CASSSLTENYGYTF. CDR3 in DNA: TGTGCCAGCAGTTCACTCACAGAAAACTATGGCTACACCTTC.

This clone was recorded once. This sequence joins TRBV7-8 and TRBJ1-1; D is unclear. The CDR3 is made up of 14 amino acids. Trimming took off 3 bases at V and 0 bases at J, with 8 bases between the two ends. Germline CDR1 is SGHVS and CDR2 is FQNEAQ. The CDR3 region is CASSFSGLNTEAFF. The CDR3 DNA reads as TGTGCCAGCAGCTTTTCGGGGTTGAACACTGAAGCTTTCTTT.

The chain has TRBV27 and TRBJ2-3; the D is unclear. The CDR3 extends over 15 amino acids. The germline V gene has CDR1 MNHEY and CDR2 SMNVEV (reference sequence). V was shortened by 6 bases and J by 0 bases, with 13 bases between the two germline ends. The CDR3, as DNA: TGTGCCAGCAGAAAAGGTGACATAAGCACAGATACGCAGTATTTT. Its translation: CASRKGDISTDTQYF.

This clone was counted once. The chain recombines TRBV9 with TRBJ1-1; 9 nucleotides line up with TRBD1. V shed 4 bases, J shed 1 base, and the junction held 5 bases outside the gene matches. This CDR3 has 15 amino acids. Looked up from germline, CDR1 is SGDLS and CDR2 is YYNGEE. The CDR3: CASSYGQGTNTEAFF. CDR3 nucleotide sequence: TGTGCCAGCAGCTATGGACAGGGGACGAACACTGAAGCTTTCTTT.

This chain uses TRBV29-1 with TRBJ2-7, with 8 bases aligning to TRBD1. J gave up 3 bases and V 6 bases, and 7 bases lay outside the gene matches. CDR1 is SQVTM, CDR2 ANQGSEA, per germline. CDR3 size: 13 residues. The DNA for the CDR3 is TGCAGCGTCACCGGGACAGGTGTCTACGAGCAGTACTTC. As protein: CSVTGTGVYEQYF.

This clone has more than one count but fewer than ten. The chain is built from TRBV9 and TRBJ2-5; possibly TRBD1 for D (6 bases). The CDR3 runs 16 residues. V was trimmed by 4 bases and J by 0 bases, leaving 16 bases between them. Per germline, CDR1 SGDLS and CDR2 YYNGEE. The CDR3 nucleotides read TGTGCCAGCAGCCAACAGGGAGTGGGGTACCAAGAGACCCAGTACTTC. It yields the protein CASSQQGVGYQETQYF.

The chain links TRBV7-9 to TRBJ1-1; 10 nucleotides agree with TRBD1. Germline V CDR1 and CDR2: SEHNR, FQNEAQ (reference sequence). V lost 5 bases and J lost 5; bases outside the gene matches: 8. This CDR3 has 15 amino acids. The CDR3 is CASSPGQGVSTEAFF. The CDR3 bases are TGTGCCAGCAGCCCCGGACAGGGGGTTTCAACTGAAGCTTTCTTT. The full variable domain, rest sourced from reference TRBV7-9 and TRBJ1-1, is DTGVSQNPRHKITKRGQNVTFRCDPISEHNRLYWYRQTLGQGPEFLTYFQNEAQLEKSRLLSDRFSAERPKGSFSTLEIQRTEQGDSAMYLCASSPGQGVSTEAFFGQGTRLTVV.

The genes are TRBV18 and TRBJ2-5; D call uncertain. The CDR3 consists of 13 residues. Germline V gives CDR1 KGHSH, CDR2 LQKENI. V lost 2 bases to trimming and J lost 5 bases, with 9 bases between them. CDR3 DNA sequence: TGTGCCAGCTCACCATCCTTCACTGAGACCCAGTACTTC. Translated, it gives CASSPSFTETQYF.

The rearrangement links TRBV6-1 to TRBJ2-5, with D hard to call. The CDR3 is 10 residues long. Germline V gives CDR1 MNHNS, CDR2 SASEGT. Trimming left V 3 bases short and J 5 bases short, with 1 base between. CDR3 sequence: CASSDETQYF. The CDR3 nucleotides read TGTGCCAGCAGTGACGAGACCCAGTACTTC.

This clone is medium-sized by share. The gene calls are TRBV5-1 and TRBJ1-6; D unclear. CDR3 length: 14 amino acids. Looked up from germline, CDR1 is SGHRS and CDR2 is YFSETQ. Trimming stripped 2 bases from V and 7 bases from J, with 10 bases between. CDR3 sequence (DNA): TGCGCCAGCAGCTTCACGCCAGAGAATTCACCCCTCCACTTT. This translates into CASSFTPENSPLHF.

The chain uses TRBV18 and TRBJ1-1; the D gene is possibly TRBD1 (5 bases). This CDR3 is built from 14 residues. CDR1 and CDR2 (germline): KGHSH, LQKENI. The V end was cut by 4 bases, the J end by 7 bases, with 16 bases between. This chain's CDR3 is CASSLGTLRIEAFF. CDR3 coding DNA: TGTGCCAGCTCACTAGGGACGTTGAGAATTGAAGCTTTCTTT.

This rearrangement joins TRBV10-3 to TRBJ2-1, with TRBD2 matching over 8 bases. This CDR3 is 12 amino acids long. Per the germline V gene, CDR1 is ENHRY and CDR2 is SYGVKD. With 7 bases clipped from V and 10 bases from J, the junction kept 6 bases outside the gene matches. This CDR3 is CAITAGDGEQFF. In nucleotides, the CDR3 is TGTGCCATCACAGCGGGGGATGGGGAGCAGTTCTTC.

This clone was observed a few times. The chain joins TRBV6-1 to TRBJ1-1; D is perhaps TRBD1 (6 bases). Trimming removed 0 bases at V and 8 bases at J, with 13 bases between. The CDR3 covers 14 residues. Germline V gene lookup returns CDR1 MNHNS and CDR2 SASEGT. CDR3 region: CASSEAQGRTEAFF. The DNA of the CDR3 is TGTGCCAGCAGTGAAGCACAGGGACGGACAGAAGCTTTCTTT.

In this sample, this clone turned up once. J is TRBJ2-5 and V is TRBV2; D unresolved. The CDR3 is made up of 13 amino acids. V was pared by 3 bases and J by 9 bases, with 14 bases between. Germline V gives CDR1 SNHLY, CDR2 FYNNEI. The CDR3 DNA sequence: TGTGCCAGCAGTGACGACCCCCAATTGGCCCAGTACTTC. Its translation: CASSDDPQLAQYF.

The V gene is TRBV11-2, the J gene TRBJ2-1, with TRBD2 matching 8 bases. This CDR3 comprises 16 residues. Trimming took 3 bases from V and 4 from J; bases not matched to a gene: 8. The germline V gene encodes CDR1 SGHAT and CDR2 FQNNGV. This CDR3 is CASSFRRGGVYNEQFF. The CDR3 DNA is TGTGCCAGCAGCTTCCGTCGGGGGGGGGTATACAATGAGCAGTTCTTC.